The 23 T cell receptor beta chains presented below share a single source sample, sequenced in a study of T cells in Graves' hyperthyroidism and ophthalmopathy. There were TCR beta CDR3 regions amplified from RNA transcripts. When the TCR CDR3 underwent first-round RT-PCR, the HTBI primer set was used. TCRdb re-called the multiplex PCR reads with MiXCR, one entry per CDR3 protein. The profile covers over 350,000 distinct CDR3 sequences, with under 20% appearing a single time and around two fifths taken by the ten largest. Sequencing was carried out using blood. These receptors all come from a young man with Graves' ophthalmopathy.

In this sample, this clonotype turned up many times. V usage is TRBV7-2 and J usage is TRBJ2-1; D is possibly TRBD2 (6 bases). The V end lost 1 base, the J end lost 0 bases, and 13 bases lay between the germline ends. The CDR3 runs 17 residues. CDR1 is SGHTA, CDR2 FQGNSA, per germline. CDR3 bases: TGTGCCAGCAGCTTAGAATTGCGGGGCAGCTCCTACAATGAGCAGTTCTTC. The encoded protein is CASSLELRGSSYNEQFF.

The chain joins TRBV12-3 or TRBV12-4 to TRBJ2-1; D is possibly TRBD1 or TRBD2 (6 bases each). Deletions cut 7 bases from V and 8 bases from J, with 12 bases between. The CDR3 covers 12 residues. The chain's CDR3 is CASNGGPYEQFF. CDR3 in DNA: TGTGCCAGCAATGGGGGGCCGTATGAGCAGTTCTTC.

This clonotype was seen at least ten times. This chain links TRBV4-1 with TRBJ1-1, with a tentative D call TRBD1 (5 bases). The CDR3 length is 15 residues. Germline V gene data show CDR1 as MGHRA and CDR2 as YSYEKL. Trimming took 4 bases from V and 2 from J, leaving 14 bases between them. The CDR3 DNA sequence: TGCGCCAGCAGCCTTCTGACAGCAACAAACACTGAAGCTTTCTTT. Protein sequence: CASSLLTATNTEAFF.

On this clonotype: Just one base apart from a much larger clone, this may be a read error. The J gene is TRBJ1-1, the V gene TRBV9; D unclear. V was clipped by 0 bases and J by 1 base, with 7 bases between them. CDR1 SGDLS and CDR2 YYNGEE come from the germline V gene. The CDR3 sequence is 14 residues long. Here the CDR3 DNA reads TGTGCCAGCAGCGTAGAGGAGGAGAACACTGAAGCTTTCTTT. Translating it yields CASSVEEENTEAFF.

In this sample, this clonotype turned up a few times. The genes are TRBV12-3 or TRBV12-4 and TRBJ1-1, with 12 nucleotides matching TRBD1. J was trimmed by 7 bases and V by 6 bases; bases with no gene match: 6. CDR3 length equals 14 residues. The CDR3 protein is CASRDRDRGLEAFF. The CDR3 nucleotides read TGTGCCAGCAGAGACCGGGACAGGGGGCTTGAAGCTTTCTTT.

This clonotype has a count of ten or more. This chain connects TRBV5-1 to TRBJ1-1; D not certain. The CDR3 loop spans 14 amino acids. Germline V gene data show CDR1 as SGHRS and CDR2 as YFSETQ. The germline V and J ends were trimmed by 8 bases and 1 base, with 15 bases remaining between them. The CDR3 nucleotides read TGCGCCAGTGCACTGAATCCGGGGAACACTGAAGCTTTCTTT. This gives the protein CASALNPGNTEAFF.

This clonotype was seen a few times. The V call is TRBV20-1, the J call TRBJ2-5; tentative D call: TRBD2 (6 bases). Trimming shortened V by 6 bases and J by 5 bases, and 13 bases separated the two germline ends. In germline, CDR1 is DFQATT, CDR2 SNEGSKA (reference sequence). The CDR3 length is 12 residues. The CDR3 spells CSAAGSAETQYF. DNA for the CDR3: TGCAGTGCCGCGGGGAGTGCTGAGACCCAGTACTTC.

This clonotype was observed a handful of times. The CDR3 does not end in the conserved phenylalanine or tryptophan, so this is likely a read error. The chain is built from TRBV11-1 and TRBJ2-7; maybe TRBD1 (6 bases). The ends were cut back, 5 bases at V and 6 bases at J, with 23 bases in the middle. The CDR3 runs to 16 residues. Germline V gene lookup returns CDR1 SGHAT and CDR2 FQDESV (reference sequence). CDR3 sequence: CASSQRTARTSAEQYL. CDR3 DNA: TGTGCCAGCAGCCAGCGGACAGCCCGGACGTCGGCCGAGCAGTACCTC.

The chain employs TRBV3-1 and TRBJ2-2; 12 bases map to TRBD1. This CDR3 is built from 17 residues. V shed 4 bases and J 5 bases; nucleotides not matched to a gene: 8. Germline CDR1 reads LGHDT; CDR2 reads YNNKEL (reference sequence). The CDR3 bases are TGTGCCAGCAGCCCCCGGGACAGGGGGCGCGGGACCGGGGAGCTGTTTTTT. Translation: CASSPRDRGRGTGELFF.

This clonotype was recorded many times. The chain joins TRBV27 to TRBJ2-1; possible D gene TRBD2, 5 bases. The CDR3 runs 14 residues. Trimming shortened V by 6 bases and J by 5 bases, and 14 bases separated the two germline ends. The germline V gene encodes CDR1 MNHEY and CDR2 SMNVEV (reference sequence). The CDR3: CASSPLDSNNEQFF. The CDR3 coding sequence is TGTGCCAGCAGCCCTTTGGACTCGAACAATGAGCAGTTCTTC.

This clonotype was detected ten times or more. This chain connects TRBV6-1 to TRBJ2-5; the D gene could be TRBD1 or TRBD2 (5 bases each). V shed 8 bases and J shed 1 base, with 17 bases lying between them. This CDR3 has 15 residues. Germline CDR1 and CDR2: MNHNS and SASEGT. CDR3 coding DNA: TGTGCCAGCGTACCGTCGAGGGGTCGCCAAGAGACCCAGTACTTC. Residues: CASVPSRGRQETQYF.

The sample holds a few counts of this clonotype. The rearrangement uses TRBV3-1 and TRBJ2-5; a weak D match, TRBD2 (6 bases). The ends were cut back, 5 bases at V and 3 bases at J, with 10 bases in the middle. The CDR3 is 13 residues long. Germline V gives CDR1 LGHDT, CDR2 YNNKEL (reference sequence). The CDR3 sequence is CASSSWGEETQYF. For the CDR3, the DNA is TGTGCCAGCAGCTCCTGGGGGGAAGAGACCCAGTACTTC.

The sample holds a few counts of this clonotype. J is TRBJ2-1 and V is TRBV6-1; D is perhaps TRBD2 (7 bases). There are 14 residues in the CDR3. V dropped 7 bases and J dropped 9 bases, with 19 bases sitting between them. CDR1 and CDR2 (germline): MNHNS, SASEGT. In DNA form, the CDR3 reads TGTGCCAGCACTTCTGCGGGGGCGCAAGGTGAGCAGTTCTTC. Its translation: CASTSAGAQGEQFF.

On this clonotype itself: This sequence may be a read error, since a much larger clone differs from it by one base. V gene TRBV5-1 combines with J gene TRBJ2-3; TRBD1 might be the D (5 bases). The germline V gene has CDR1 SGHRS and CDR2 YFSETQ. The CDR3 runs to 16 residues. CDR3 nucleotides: TGTGCCAGCAGCTTCCTCGACTGGGCCCCAGGGGATACGCAGTATTTT. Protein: CASSFLDWAPGDTQYF.

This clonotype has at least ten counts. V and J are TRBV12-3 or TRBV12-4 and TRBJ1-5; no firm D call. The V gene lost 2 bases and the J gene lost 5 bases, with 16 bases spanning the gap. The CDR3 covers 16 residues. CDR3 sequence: CASSLTSAGGYQPQHF. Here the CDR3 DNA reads TGTGCCAGCAGTTTAACATCGGCAGGTGGGTATCAGCCCCAGCATTTT.

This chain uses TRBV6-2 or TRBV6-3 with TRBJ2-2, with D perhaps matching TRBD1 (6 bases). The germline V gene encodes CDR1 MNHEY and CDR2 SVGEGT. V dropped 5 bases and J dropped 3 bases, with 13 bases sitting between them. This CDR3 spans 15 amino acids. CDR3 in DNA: TGTGCCAGCAGTCCCGGGACACATCACACCGGGGAGCTGTTTTTT. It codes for CASSPGTHHTGELFF.

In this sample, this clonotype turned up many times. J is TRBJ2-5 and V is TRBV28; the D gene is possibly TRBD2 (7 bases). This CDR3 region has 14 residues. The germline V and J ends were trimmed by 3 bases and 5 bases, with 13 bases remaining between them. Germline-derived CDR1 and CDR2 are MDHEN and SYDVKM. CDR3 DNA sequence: TGTGCCAGCAGTTTCTGGGGGGGCGGGGAGACCCAGTACTTC. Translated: CASSFWGGGETQYF.

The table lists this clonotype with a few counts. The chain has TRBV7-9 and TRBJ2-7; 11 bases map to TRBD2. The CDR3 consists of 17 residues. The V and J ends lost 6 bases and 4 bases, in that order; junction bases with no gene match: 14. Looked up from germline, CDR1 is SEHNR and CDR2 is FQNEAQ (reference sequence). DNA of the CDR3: TGTGCCAGCAGTCGGGACTCTAGCGGGGGGATTTCGTACGAGCAGTACTTC. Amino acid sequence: CASSRDSSGGISYEQYF.

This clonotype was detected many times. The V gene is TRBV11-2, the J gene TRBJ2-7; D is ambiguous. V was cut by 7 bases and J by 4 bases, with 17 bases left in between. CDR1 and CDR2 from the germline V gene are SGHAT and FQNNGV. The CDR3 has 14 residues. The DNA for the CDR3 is TGTGCCAGCACCCCTCGCGGCAGCAGTTACGAGCAGTACTTC. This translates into CASTPRGSSYEQYF.

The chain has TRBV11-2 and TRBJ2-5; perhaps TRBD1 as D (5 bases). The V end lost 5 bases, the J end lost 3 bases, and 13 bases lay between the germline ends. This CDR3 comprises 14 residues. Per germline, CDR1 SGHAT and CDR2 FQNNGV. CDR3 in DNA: TGTGCCAGCAGCCCCCTGGGCAGGGAAGAGACCCAGTACTTC. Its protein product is CASSPLGREETQYF.

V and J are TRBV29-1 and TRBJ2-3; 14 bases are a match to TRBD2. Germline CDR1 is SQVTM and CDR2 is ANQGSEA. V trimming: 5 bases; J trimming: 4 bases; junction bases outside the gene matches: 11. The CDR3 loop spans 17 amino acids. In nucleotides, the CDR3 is TGCAGCGTTTTTGGACTAGCGGGGGGAGATGCTGCAGATACGCAGTATTTT. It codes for CSVFGLAGGDAADTQYF.

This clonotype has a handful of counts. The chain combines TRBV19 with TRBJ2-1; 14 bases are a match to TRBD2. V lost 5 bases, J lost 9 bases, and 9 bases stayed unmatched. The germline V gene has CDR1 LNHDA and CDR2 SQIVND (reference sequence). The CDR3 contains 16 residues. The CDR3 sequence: CASSHGTSGGAGEQFF. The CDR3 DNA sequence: TGTGCCAGTAGTCACGGGACTAGCGGGGGAGCGGGTGAGCAGTTCTTC.

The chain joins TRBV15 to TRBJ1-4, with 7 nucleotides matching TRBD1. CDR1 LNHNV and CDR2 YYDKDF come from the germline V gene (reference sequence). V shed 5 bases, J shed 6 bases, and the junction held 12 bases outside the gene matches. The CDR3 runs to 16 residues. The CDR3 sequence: CATSRRQGGFDEKLFF. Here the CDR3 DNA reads TGTGCCACCAGCCGCAGACAGGGAGGGTTCGATGAAAAACTGTTTTTT.